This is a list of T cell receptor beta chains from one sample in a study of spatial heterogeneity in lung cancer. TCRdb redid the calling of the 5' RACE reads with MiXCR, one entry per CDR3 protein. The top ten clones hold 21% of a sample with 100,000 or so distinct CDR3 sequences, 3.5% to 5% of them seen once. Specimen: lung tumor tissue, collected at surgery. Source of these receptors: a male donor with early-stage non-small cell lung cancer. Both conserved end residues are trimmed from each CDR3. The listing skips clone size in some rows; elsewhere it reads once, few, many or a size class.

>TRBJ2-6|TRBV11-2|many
ASSLGGPNSGANVLT
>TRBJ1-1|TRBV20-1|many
SARKNTEAF
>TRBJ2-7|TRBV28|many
ASGGSSGRYEQY
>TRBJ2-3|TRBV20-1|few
SAREVAGAGTQY
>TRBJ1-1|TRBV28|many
ASSLWRDRRVGDAEAF
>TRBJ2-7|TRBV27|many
ASSSRQGVYEQY
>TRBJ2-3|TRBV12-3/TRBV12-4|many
ASSLQAGGNTQY
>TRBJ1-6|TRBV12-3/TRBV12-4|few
AVGLGSSYNSPLH
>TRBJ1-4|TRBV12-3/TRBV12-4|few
ASSLALTPWEKLF
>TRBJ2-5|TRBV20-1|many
SARESRNQETQY
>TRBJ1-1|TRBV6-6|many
ASSYLVANTEAF
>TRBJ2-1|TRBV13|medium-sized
ASSLGGSNEQF
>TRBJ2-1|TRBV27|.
ASSRGGSSYNEQF
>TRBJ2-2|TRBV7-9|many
ASSLILAGDTGELF
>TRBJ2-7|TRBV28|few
ASSLARVGYEQY